Presented here are 12 T cell receptor beta chains from one specimen sequenced in a study of T cell repertoires in cytomegalovirus infection. TCRdb re-analysed the reads in MiXCR, keeping a single row per CDR3 protein. The sample lists around 280,000 distinct CDR3 sequences, roughly 13% seen once, with around 8.8% in the top ten. Sequencing was performed on PBMCs. Receptors were obtained from a human donor in good health (CMV status not recorded). Some clones in this sample may be carry-over from other donors' samples.

This clonotype was observed at least ten times. The chain uses TRBV7-2 and TRBJ2-1; 8 bases fit TRBD1. From germline, CDR1 is SGHTA and CDR2 FQGNSA. J gave up 3 bases and V 5 bases, and 6 bases lay outside the gene matches. The CDR3 sequence is 15 residues long. CDR3 residues: CASSIRGRSYNEQFF. DNA for the CDR3: TGTGCCAGCAGCATCAGGGGGCGCAGCTACAATGAGCAGTTCTTC. Together with reference TRBV7-2 and TRBJ2-1, the CDR3 gives the full variable domain: GAGVSQSPSNKVTEKGKDVELRCDPISGHTALYWYRQSLGQGLEFLIYFQGNSAPDKSGLPSDRFSAERTGGSVSTLTIQRTQQEDSAVYLCASSIRGRSYNEQFFGPGTRLTVL.

V usage is TRBV4-1 and J usage is TRBJ2-7; TRBD1 aligns across 7 bases. The CDR3 is 17 amino acids. The V and J ends lost 0 bases and 7 bases, in that order; junction bases with no gene match: 15. Germline CDR1 is MGHRA and CDR2 is YSYEKL. CDR3 in DNA: TGCGCCAGCAGCCAAGATACAGGGGCAGGGGGAAAGTTTGAGCAGTACTTC. Translating it yields CASSQDTGAGGKFEQYF.

This clonotype was observed many times. The chain links TRBV6-2 or TRBV6-3 to TRBJ1-1; D possibly corresponds to TRBD1 (5 bases). CDR3 length: 15 amino acids. With 7 bases removed from V and 7 bases from J, the gap between germline ends came to 22 bases. In germline, CDR1 is MNHEY, CDR2 SVGEGT. The DNA of the CDR3 is TGTGCCAGCAACGAAATCAGCGGGGGAGTTATTGAAGCTTTCTTT. Residues: CASNEISGGVIEAFF.

There are a few counts of this clonotype. The rearrangement links TRBV20-1 to TRBJ2-1; the match to TRBD2 covers 11 bases. Germline CDR1 reads DFQATT; CDR2 reads SNEGSKA (reference sequence). The CDR3 length is 15 residues. The V and J ends lost 1 base and 12 bases, in that order; junction bases with no gene match: 11. In nucleotides, the CDR3 is TGCAGTGCTAGAGTGGGACTAGCGGTTCAGGGGGGGCAGTTCTTC. Translating gives CSARVGLAVQGGQFF.

The sample holds many counts of this clonotype. J is TRBJ2-7 and V is TRBV6-4; D might be TRBD2 (6 bases). This CDR3 has 15 residues. V was pared by 4 bases and J by 3 bases, with 16 bases between. CDR1 and CDR2 from the germline V gene are MRHNA and SNTAGT. This CDR3 is CASSAGPGVNYEQYF. The CDR3 nucleotides are TGTGCCAGCAGTGCCGGACCGGGGGTGAACTACGAGCAGTACTTC.

This clonotype was counted only a few times. The chain uses TRBV11-2 and TRBJ2-7; weak D call: TRBD1 (6 bases). Trimming shortened V by 5 bases and J by 10 bases, and 12 bases separated the two germline ends. The CDR3 loop spans 11 amino acids. Germline values: CDR1 SGHAT, CDR2 FQNNGV. CDR3: CASSEADRQYF. The CDR3 nucleotides read TGTGCCAGCAGCGAGGCGGACAGACAGTACTTC.

This clonotype has a handful of counts. In DNA, the CDR3 is TGTGCCAGCAGCCACAGGGGGGGCCCAATCTACGAGCAGTACTTC. Amino acid sequence: CASSHRGGPIYEQYF. The chain links TRBV11-2 to TRBJ2-7; TRBD1 is a possible D gene (8 bases). Germline V gives CDR1 SGHAT, CDR2 FQNNGV. The V end lost 5 bases, the J end lost 3 bases, and 17 bases lay between the germline ends. The CDR3 sequence is 15 residues long.

Ten or more counts support this clonotype. The J gene is TRBJ2-7, the V gene TRBV4-3, with TRBD2 identical over 7 bases. The CDR3 has 15 residues. V lost 4 bases, J lost 5 bases, and 11 bases stayed unmatched. Germline lookup yields CDR1 LGHNA and CDR2 YSLEER. The CDR3 DNA reads TGCGCCAGCAGCCGCTCCTTTTGGGGAGGGGACGAGCAGTACTTC. Its translation is CASSRSFWGGDEQYF.

This clonotype was detected many times. The chain links TRBV7-8 to TRBJ2-1; 10 nucleotides match TRBD1. CDR1 and CDR2 (germline): SGHVS, FQNEAQ. CDR3 length: 15 residues. The V segment lost 6 bases and the J segment 9 bases; nucleotides outside the gene matches: 11. The CDR3 region is CASRQPGQGSPEQFF. For the CDR3, the DNA is TGTGCCAGCAGGCAACCGGGACAGGGGAGCCCTGAGCAGTTCTTC. The whole variable domain, remainder taken from reference TRBV7-8 and TRBJ2-1, is GAGVSQSPRYKVAKRGQDVALRCDPISGHVSLFWYQQALGQGPEFLTYFQNEAQLDKSGLPSDRFFAERPEGSVSTLKIQRTQQEDSAVYLCASRQPGQGSPEQFFGPGTRLTVL.

This clonotype showed up many times. This rearrangement joins TRBV29-1 to TRBJ1-3; a possible D gene is TRBD1 (6 bases). Germline assignment: CDR1 SQVTM and CDR2 ANQGSEA. The CDR3 is 12 amino acids. V lost 5 bases and J 1 base, leaving 6 bases between the germline ends. The CDR3 loop reads CSVTGSGNTIYF. CDR3 bases: TGCAGCGTTACAGGGTCTGGAAACACCATATATTTT.

Many counts were recorded for this clonotype. This rearrangement joins TRBV7-2 to TRBJ1-1; tentative D call: TRBD1 (6 bases). V was clipped by 5 bases and J by 4 bases, with 11 bases between them. The V gene's germline CDR1 is SGHTA and CDR2 FQGNSA. The length of the CDR3 is 13 residues. The CDR3 DNA is TGTGCCAGCAGCAAACAGGGTTTCACTGAAGCTTTCTTT. Translated: CASSKQGFTEAFF.

This clonotype occurred a few times. This chain connects TRBV24-1 to TRBJ2-7, with D possibly being TRBD1 (5 bases). The CDR3 sequence is 13 residues long. CDR1 is KGHDR and CDR2 is SFDVKD in the germline V gene. The V and J ends lost 5 bases and 1 base respectively, with 8 bases between them. The CDR3 loop is CATSAAGSYEQYF. The CDR3 DNA reads as TGTGCCACCAGTGCGGCAGGGTCCTACGAGCAGTACTTC.